This T cell receptor beta chain was identified during a study of T cells in Graves' hyperthyroidism and ophthalmopathy. Broader study findings: Most thyroid-expanded clonotypes above 0.001 were also found in blood.

This clonotype was detected many times. Its antigen is still unknown. TCR beta CDR3 sequences were amplified from RNA transcripts. Primed by the HTBI set, a first-round RT-PCR was run on the TCR CDR3. Using its own MiXCR run on the multiplex PCR reads, TCRdb lists one record per CDR3 protein. Of 500,000 or so distinct CDR3 sequences listed, 17% are singletons. Patients affected by ophthalmopathy presented a Clinical Activity Score of at least 3, a NOSPECS grade of at least 4, and disease duration below 3 months. Extraction of PBMCs used roughly 9.6 ml of fresh peripheral blood. This receptor was obtained from a woman under 30 with Graves' ophthalmopathy. The sequenced material came from blood.

CDR3 loop: CASSRPSSTDTQYF. The CDR3 DNA reads as TGTGCCAGCAGTCGTCCCTCTAGCACAGATACGCAGTATTTT. V is TRBV27 and J is TRBJ2-3; D uncertain. V was trimmed by 5 bases and J by 0 bases, leaving 9 bases between them. The CDR3 runs to 14 residues. Germline CDR1 reads MNHEY; CDR2 reads SMNVEV (reference sequence).